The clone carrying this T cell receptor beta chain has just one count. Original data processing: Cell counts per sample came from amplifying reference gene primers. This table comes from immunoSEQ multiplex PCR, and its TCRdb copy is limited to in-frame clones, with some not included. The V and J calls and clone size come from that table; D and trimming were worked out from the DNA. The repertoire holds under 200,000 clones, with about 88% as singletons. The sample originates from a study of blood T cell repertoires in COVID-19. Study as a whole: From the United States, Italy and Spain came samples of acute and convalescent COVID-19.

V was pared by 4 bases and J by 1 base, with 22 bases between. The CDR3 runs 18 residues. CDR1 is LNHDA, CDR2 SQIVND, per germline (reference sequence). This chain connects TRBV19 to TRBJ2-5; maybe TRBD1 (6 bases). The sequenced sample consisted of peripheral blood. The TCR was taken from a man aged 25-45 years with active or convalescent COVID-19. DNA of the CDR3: TGTGCCAGTAGTAAATCCGGGACACCCTACGGTCCCCAAGAGACCCAGTACTTC. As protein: CASSKSGTPYGPQETQYF.